This TCR beta chain was obtained from a study of OX40 agonist ivuxolimab in advanced cancers. General observations from the study: Fewer expanded clones were found on average in CD4+ than in CD8+ T cells.

J was trimmed by 2 bases and V by 1 base; bases with no gene match: 3. Per germline, CDR1 SGHVS and CDR2 FNYEAQ. The CDR3 is 15 amino acids. About this clone itself: Its cognate antigen is unknown.

Generated by immunoSEQ multiplex PCR, the TCRdb table keeps only in-frame clones and is missing some. Here the sample spans 60,000 to 75,000 clones, approximately 91% being singletons. The sequence was obtained from an adult with an advanced solid tumor such as melanoma, head and neck, liver or kidney cancer. The material sequenced was CD4+ or CD8+ T cells sorted from blood, taken in a trial of the OX40 agonist ivuxolimab. This sequence joins TRBV7-6 and TRBJ2-5, with 8 bases fitting TRBD2. CDR3 protein: CASSLGGGHQETQYF. CDR3 nucleotide sequence: TGTGCCAGCAGCTTAGGCGGGGGGCATCAAGAGACCCAGTACTTC.